This entry lists 6 T cell receptor beta chains sequenced from one sample in a study of T cell changes during pregnancy in multiple sclerosis. This table comes from immunoSEQ multiplex PCR, and its TCRdb copy is limited to in-frame clones, with some not included. The table shows 78,000 or so clones, with approximately 90% occurring only once. The sample consisted of peripheral blood, taken before pregnancy. The source of these receptors is a female donor with multiple sclerosis, enrolled in a pregnancy study.

This chain connects TRBV13 to TRBJ2-7; 9 bases fit TRBD1. V shed 5 bases, J shed 5 bases, and the junction held 7 bases outside the gene matches. The CDR3 is 14 residues long. CDR1 and CDR2 from the germline V gene are PRHDT and FYEKMQ (reference sequence). CDR3 loop: CASSLDRGINEQYF. The CDR3 DNA follows: TGTGCCAGCAGCCTCGACAGGGGGATCAACGAGCAGTACTTC.

The chain links TRBV2 to TRBJ2-4; 9 nucleotides line up with TRBD2. There are 13 residues in the CDR3. CDR1 is SNHLY, CDR2 FYNNEI, per germline. Trimming at V came to 2 bases and at J to 8 bases, leaving 1 base not matched to a gene. The CDR3 DNA sequence: TGTGCCAGCAGTGAATTAGCGGGAGACATTCAGTACTTC. This encodes CASSELAGDIQYF.

This chain links TRBV19 with TRBJ1-2; D possibly corresponds to TRBD1 (5 bases). V gave up 9 bases and J gave up 0 bases, with 11 bases separating them. The germline V gene has CDR1 LNHDA and CDR2 SQIVND (reference sequence). CDR3 length: 13 residues. The CDR3 region is CASARTSNYGYTF. CDR3 DNA sequence: TGTGCCAGCGCTCGGACATCTAACTATGGCTACACCTTC.

The rearrangement uses TRBV29-1 and TRBJ1-6; 7 bases are a match to TRBD1. CDR3 size: 13 residues. Germline V CDR1 and CDR2: SQVTM, ANQGSEA. Losses at the gene ends were 7 bases for V and 7 bases for J; bases not matched to a gene: 7. The DNA for the CDR3 is TGCAGCGCAAAAGACAGGGACAATTCACCCCTCCACTTT. Amino acid sequence: CSAKDRDNSPLHF.

V gene TRBV7-9 combines with J gene TRBJ2-2; D not resolved. Trimming left V 3 bases short and J 4 bases short, with 9 bases between. The CDR3 has 14 residues. Looked up from germline, CDR1 is SEHNR and CDR2 is FQNEAQ (reference sequence). CDR3 nucleotide sequence: TGTGCCAGCAGCTTCCAGGCGTTCACCGGGGAGCTGTTTTTT. Its translation is CASSFQAFTGELFF.

The J gene is TRBJ1-5, the V gene TRBV11-2; D is unclear. From germline, CDR1 is SGHAT and CDR2 FQNNGV. Trimming took off 0 bases at V and 1 base at J, with 4 bases between the two ends. This CDR3 region has 14 residues. CDR3 coding DNA: TGTGCCAGCAGCTTAGACAGAAGCAATCAGCCCCAGCATTTT. This sequence encodes CASSLDRSNQPQHF. Supplemented by reference TRBV11-2 and TRBJ1-5, the full variable domain reads EAGVAQSPRYKIIEKRQSVAFWCNPISGHATLYWYQQILGQGPKLLIQFQNNGVVDDSQLPKDRFSAERLKGVDSTLKIQPAKLEDSAVYLCASSLDRSNQPQHFGDGTRLSIL.